This passage covers 23 T cell receptor beta chains from one sample sequenced in a study of vaccination and CD4 T cells after COVID-19. At the Johns Hopkins FTIC core, DNA taken from cultured CD4+ T cells was sequenced by way of the Oncomine TCR Beta short-read assay. MiXCR was run by TCRdb on the PCR reads, yielding one entry per CDR3 protein. Among thousands of distinct CDR3 sequences listed, 45% to 55% were seen once. These receptors have no identified antigens. As for treatment: roughly 10-day PBMC culture with coronavirus spike peptide pools or control peptides (ViraFEST assay). According to the study, CD4+ T cells from the unexposed donor were gathered ahead of the COVID-19 pandemic (2011-2018). The sample consisted of CD4+ T cells from blood, cultured in vitro. The receptors come from a human donor in good health.

This clonotype was seen a single time. This chain uses TRBV6-5 with TRBJ1-3, with D possibly TRBD1 on 6 matching bases. The CDR3 contains 14 residues. Germline V gives CDR1 MNHEY, CDR2 SVGAGI. V was cut by 4 bases and J by 4 bases, with 11 bases left in between. The CDR3 DNA reads TGTGCCAGCAGTTCACAGGGTTCCGGAAACACCATATATTTT. As protein: CASSSQGSGNTIYF.

CDR3 sequence (DNA): TGTGCCAGTAGTATCGGACTAGCGGCGATACGAGGGACAGATACGCAGTATTTT. Translation gives CASSIGLAAIRGTDTQYF. V is TRBV19 and J is TRBJ2-3; TRBD2 agrees at 10 bases. The CDR3 sequence is 18 residues long. The V and J ends lost 3 bases and 3 bases, in that order; junction bases with no gene match: 12. Germline assignment: CDR1 LNHDA and CDR2 SQIVND (reference sequence).

This chain links TRBV5-3 with TRBJ2-1; TRBD2 aligns across 13 bases. TRBV5-3 is an open reading frame whose function is uncertain. J was trimmed by 0 bases and V by 3 bases; bases with no gene match: 9. The CDR3 totals 19 residues. The CDR3, as DNA: TGTGCCAGAAGCTCCACCGGGACTAGCGGGGTGAGCTCCTACAATGAGCAGTTCTTC. It translates to CARSSTGTSGVSSYNEQFF.

This clonotype was seen only a few times. V and J are TRBV20-1 and TRBJ2-7; 7 bases are shared with TRBD1. V trimming: 2 bases; J trimming: 4 bases; junction bases outside the gene matches: 8. The germline V gene encodes CDR1 DFQATT and CDR2 SNEGSKA (reference sequence). There are 14 residues in the CDR3. The CDR3 region is CSARRTGFKYEQYF. As DNA, the CDR3 is TGCAGTGCTAGAAGGACAGGTTTTAAGTACGAGCAGTACTTC.

This chain connects TRBV19 to TRBJ2-7; TRBD2 aligns across 9 bases. The germline CDR1 and CDR2 sequences are LNHDA and SQIVND (reference sequence). This CDR3 is built from 15 residues. Unmatched junction bases numbered 7, after V lost 5 bases and J lost 2 bases. For the CDR3, the DNA is TGTGCCAGTAGTGGAAGCGGGGGGTCCCCCTACGAGCAGTACTTC. Its protein product is CASSGSGGSPYEQYF.

J is TRBJ1-4 and V is TRBV7-2, with a possible D match to TRBD1 (6 bases). V dropped 3 bases and J dropped 1 base, with 6 bases sitting between them. Looked up from germline, CDR1 is SGHTA and CDR2 is FQGNSA. The CDR3 is made up of 14 amino acids. The CDR3, as DNA: TGTGCCAGCAGCTTGACAGGAACTAATGAAAAACTGTTTTTT. Protein: CASSLTGTNEKLFF.

This clonotype occurred a few times. V gene TRBV12-3 or TRBV12-4 combines with J gene TRBJ1-1, with TRBD1 matching over 9 bases. The trim removed 8 bases at V and 7 bases at J, leaving 8 bases unmatched. The CDR3 spans 13 residues. CDR3 sequence reads: CASLRDREGEAFF. DNA of the CDR3: TGTGCCAGCCTCCGGGACAGGGAGGGTGAAGCTTTCTTT.

The chain carries TRBV7-7 and TRBJ2-3, with D maybe TRBD2 (6 bases). V was pared by 0 bases and J by 6 bases, with 7 bases between. The CDR3 spans 13 residues. Per the germline V gene, CDR1 is SSHAT and CDR2 is FNYEAQ (reference sequence). DNA of the CDR3: TGTGCCAGCAGCTTAGCGGGGGGTGATACGCAGTATTTT. This codes for CASSLAGGDTQYF.

This chain uses TRBV28 with TRBJ1-2; D ambiguous. The CDR3 contains 14 residues. Deletions cut 2 bases from V and 7 bases from J, with 14 bases between. The germline V gene encodes CDR1 MDHEN and CDR2 SYDVKM. In DNA, the CDR3 is TGTGCCAGCAGTTTACTGGTATTGCGGGGTGGCTACACCTTC. The encoded protein is CASSLLVLRGGYTF.

The chain uses TRBV19 and TRBJ1-1; D ambiguous. Deletions cut 6 bases from V and 4 bases from J, with 15 bases between. This CDR3 spans 14 amino acids. In germline, CDR1 is LNHDA, CDR2 SQIVND (reference sequence). CDR3 sequence reads: CASSDVGWGTEAFF. CDR3 DNA: TGTGCCAGTAGCGACGTGGGTTGGGGCACTGAAGCTTTCTTT.

This clonotype was seen a handful of times. The gene calls are TRBV20-1 and TRBJ1-2, with TRBD1 matching over 8 bases. This CDR3 has 14 amino acids. Germline-derived CDR1 and CDR2 are DFQATT and SNEGSKA (reference sequence). The V and J ends lost 6 bases and 2 bases, in that order; junction bases with no gene match: 8. Written as DNA, the CDR3 is TGCAGTGCAATCGCAGGGGGCTGGAACTATGGCTACACCTTC. It encodes CSAIAGGWNYGYTF.

This clonotype was observed once. V gene TRBV27 combines with J gene TRBJ2-1, with 10 bases lining up with TRBD2. The junction had 3 bases not matched to a gene; V was cut back by 5 bases and J by 2 bases. CDR1 is MNHEY, CDR2 SMNVEV, per germline (reference sequence). The CDR3 contains 15 residues. In DNA, the CDR3 is TGTGCCAGCAGTCCAAGCGGGGGGGCCTACAATGAGCAGTTCTTC. Its translation: CASSPSGGAYNEQFF.

This clonotype was observed a handful of times. This rearrangement joins TRBV2 to TRBJ1-1; D unresolved. V lost 7 bases to trimming and J lost 0 bases, with 9 bases between them. From germline, CDR1 is SNHLY and CDR2 FYNNEI. The CDR3 length is 13 residues. CDR3 coding DNA: TGTGCCAGCACCCGGACCCTGAACACTGAAGCTTTCTTT. Its protein is CASTRTLNTEAFF.

This clonotype was seen only a few times. This chain links TRBV19 with TRBJ2-2, with 7 bases that match TRBD2. Unmatched junction bases numbered 4, after V lost 1 base and J lost 5 bases. The CDR3 has 15 amino acids. Germline V gene data show CDR1 as LNHDA and CDR2 as SQIVND (reference sequence). In DNA, the CDR3 is TGTGCCAGTAGTATAGTTGGGGGAGGGACCGGGGAGCTGTTTTTT. It translates to CASSIVGGGTGELFF.

The chain recombines TRBV20-1 with TRBJ2-1; D gene ambiguous. The CDR3 is made up of 14 amino acids. V was clipped by 6 bases and J by 0 bases, with 12 bases between them. In germline, CDR1 is DFQATT, CDR2 SNEGSKA (reference sequence). As DNA, the CDR3 is TGCAGTGCCGGCTCATTGGGCTCCTACAATGAGCAGTTCTTC. Encoded protein: CSAGSLGSYNEQFF.

This rearrangement joins TRBV19 to TRBJ1-1; no reliable D call. Germline-derived CDR1 and CDR2 are LNHDA and SQIVND (reference sequence). V lost 4 bases to trimming and J lost 0 bases, with 12 bases between them. CDR3 size: 15 residues. CDR3 coding DNA: TGTGCCAGTAGTACCCTCCAGAGAGTGAACACTGAAGCTTTCTTT. Its protein is CASSTLQRVNTEAFF.

The chain employs TRBV7-9 and TRBJ2-2; D gene unclear. Germline V CDR1 and CDR2: SEHNR, FQNEAQ (reference sequence). Trimming removed 3 bases from V and 7 bases from J, with 15 bases in between. The CDR3 consists of 15 residues. The DNA of the CDR3 is TGTGCCAGCAGCTTCCTAGTTAGGCCGGACGGGGAGCTGTTTTTT. Translated, it gives CASSFLVRPDGELFF.

This clonotype was seen a few times. The chain couples TRBV20-1 to TRBJ1-1; 7 nucleotides agree with TRBD1. V was clipped by 7 bases and J by 0 bases; unmatched bases: 5. This CDR3 region has 13 residues. Germline values: CDR1 DFQATT, CDR2 SNEGSKA (reference sequence). CDR3 sequence reads: CSGSRGVNTEAFF. The CDR3 region has the DNA TGCAGTGGCTCCAGGGGGGTGAACACTGAAGCTTTCTTT.

This clonotype was seen a handful of times. V gene TRBV6-1 combines with J gene TRBJ1-1; maybe TRBD1 (6 bases). CDR1 and CDR2 (germline): MNHNS, SASEGT. The CDR3 extends over 13 amino acids. V lost 6 bases to trimming and J lost 1 base, with 9 bases between them. The CDR3 loop reads CASRRQANTEAFF. The CDR3 DNA reads TGTGCCAGCAGGCGACAGGCGAACACTGAAGCTTTCTTT.

This chain links TRBV12-3 or TRBV12-4 with TRBJ2-2, with no clear D. The CDR3 is made up of 12 amino acids. Trimming removed 5 bases at V and 6 bases at J, with 7 bases between. In DNA form, the CDR3 reads TGTGCCAGCAGTCCAGGAGCCGGGGAGCTGTTTTTT. Its translation: CASSPGAGELFF.

This clonotype appeared a few times. The chain is built from TRBV6-5 and TRBJ1-1; no reliable D call. This CDR3 spans 16 amino acids. V shed 0 bases and J shed 1 base, with 12 bases lying between them. Germline V gene data show CDR1 as MNHEY and CDR2 as SVGAGI. The CDR3, as DNA: TGTGCCAGCAGTTACTCGACACCGCCGTCGAACACTGAAGCTTTCTTT. This encodes CASSYSTPPSNTEAFF.

This rearrangement joins TRBV6-2 or TRBV6-3 to TRBJ2-7; D ambiguous. Germline V CDR1 and CDR2: MNHEY, SVGEGT. The length of the CDR3 is 11 residues. Trimming shortened V by 5 bases and J by 7 bases, and 9 bases separated the two germline ends. CDR3 loop: CASSGWREQYF. The DNA of the CDR3 is TGTGCCAGCAGTGGATGGCGTGAGCAGTACTTC.

Concerning this clonotype: A read error may produce the germline difference seen at one junction end. The genes are TRBV24-1 and TRBJ2-5; D not certain. CDR1 and CDR2 from the germline V gene are KGHDR and SFDVKD. CDR3 length: 14 residues. The CDR3 region is CTTSESLSIGTQYF. CDR3 DNA sequence: TGTACCACCAGTGAATCCCTTTCGATTGGAACCCAGTACTTC.